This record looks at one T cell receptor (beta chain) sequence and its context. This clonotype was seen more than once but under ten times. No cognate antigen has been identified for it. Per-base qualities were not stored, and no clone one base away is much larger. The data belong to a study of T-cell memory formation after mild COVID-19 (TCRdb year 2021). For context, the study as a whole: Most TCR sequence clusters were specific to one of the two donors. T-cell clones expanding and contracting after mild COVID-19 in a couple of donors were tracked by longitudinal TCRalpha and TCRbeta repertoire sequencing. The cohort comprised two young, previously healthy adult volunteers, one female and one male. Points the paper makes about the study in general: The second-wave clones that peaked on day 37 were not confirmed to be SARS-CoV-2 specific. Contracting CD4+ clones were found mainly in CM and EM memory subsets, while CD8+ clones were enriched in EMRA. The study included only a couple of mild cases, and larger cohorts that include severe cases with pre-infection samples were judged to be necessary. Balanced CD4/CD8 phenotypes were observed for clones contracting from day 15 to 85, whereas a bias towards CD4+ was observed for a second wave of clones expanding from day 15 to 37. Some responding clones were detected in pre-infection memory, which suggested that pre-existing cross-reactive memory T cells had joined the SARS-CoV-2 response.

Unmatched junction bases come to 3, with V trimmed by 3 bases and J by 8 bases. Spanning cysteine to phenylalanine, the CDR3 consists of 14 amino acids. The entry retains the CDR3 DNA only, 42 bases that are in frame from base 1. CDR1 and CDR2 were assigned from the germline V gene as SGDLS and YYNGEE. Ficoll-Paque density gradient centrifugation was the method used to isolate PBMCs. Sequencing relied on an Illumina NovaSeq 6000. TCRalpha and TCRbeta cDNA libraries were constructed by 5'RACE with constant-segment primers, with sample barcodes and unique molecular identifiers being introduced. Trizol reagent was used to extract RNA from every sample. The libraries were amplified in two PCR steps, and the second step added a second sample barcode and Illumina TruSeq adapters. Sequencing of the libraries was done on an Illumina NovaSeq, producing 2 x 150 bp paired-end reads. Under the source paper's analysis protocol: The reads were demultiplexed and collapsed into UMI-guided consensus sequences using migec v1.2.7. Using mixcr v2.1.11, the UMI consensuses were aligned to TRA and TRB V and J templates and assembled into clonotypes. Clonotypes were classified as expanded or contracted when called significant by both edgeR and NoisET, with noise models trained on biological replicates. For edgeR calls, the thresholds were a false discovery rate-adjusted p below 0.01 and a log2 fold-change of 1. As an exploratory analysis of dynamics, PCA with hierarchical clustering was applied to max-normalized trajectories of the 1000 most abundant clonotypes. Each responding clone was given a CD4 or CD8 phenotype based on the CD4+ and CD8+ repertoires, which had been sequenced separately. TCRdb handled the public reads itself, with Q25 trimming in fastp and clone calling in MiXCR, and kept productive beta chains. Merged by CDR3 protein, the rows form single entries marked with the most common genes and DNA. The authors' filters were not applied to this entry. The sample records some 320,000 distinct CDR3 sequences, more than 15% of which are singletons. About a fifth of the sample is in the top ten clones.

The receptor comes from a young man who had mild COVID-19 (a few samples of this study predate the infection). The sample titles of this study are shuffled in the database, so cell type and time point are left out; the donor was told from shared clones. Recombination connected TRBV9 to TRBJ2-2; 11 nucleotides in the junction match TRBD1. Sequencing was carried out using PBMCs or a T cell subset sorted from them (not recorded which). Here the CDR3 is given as CASSGTGGAGELFF. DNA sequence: TGTGCCAGCAGCGGGACAGGGGGCGCGGGGGAGCTGTTTTTT.